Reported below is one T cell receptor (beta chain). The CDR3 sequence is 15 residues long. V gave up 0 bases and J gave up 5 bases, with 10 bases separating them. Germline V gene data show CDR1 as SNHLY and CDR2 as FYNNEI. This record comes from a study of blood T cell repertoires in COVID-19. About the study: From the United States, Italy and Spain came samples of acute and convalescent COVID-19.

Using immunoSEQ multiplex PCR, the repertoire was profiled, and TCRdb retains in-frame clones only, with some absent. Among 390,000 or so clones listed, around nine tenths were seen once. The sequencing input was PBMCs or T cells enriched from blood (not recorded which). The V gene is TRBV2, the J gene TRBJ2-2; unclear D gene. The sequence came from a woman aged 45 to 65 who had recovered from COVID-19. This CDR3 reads CASSEARLPTGELFF. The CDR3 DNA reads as TGTGCCAGCAGTGAAGCGAGACTCCCGACCGGGGAGCTGTTTTTT.